This passage covers 24 T cell receptor beta chains from one sample sequenced in a study of T cells in Graves' hyperthyroidism and ophthalmopathy. Regions amplified from RNA transcripts were the TCR beta CDR3 regions. The TCR CDR3 was amplified in a first-round RT-PCR using the HTBI primer set. TCRdb reanalysed the multiplex PCR reads using MiXCR and keeps one entry per CDR3 protein. This sample yields roughly 660,000 distinct CDR3 sequences, of which approximately 15% are seen a single time; 15% belongs to the top ten. The sequenced sample consisted of blood. The receptors come from a man in his forties or fifties with Graves' hyperthyroidism.

V and J are TRBV19 and TRBJ2-1, with TRBD2 identical over 7 bases. V was clipped by 5 bases and J by 3 bases; unmatched bases: 7. The CDR3 covers 15 residues. Germline V gene lookup returns CDR1 LNHDA and CDR2 SQIVND (reference sequence). The DNA of the CDR3 is TGTGCCAGTAGTTGGTCTAGCGGACACTACAATGAGCAGTTCTTC. Its translation: CASSWSSGHYNEQFF.

This clonotype was seen at least ten times. The chain uses TRBV10-3 and TRBJ1-2; 10 bases are shared with TRBD1. The germline CDR1 and CDR2 sequences are ENHRY and SYGVKD. This CDR3 is built from 15 residues. V shed 6 bases and J 4 bases; nucleotides not matched to a gene: 8. The CDR3 protein is CAIRGYRTGGYGYTF. In DNA form, the CDR3 reads TGTGCCATCAGGGGATATAGGACAGGGGGCTATGGCTACACCTTC.

V gene TRBV7-2 combines with J gene TRBJ2-7; D is perhaps TRBD2 (6 bases). The CDR3 sequence is 13 residues long. V lost 5 bases and J lost 4, with 12 bases in between. CDR1 and CDR2 (germline): SGHTA, FQGNSA. DNA for the CDR3: TGTGCCAGCAGCAGTACTAGCTTATACGAGCAGTACTTC. Amino acids: CASSSTSLYEQYF.

This clonotype was counted at least ten times. The rearrangement uses TRBV5-4 and TRBJ2-1; 7 nucleotides match TRBD2. Germline trimming cut 0 bases from V and 4 bases from J; bases unmatched to any gene: 4. The CDR3 is made up of 15 amino acids. The germline gives CDR1 SGHNT, CDR2 YYREEE (reference sequence). The CDR3 sequence is CASSLVASGYNEQFF. CDR3 bases: TGTGCCAGCAGCTTGGTGGCTAGCGGTTACAATGAGCAGTTCTTC.

This clonotype was recorded many times. The gene calls are TRBV2 and TRBJ2-2, with 7 bases fitting TRBD2. J was trimmed by 4 bases and V by 3 bases; bases with no gene match: 8. Germline CDR1 reads SNHLY; CDR2 reads FYNNEI. The length of the CDR3 is 16 residues. The CDR3 sequence is CASSDPSGTLTGELFF. CDR3 DNA sequence: TGTGCCAGCAGTGACCCCAGCGGGACTCTCACCGGGGAGCTGTTTTTT.

About this clonotype itself: The conserved phenylalanine or tryptophan is not found at the CDR3 terminus, so this likely reflects a read error. The chain uses TRBV6-1 and TRBJ2-3, with D unresolved. CDR3 length: 15 residues. V dropped 3 bases and J dropped 1 base, with 11 bases sitting between them. CDR1 MNHNS and CDR2 SASEGT come from the germline V gene. DNA of the CDR3: TGTGCCAGCAGTGACCCGGGCCTCCGCACAGATACGCAGTATTCT. Its translation is CASSDPGLRTDTQYS.

With respect to this clonotype: Possible read error: a much larger clone is one base away. The rearrangement uses TRBV18 and TRBJ1-2; 9 bases agree with TRBD1. The germline gives CDR1 KGHSH, CDR2 LQKENI. The CDR3 runs 14 residues. Trimming cost V 4 bases and J 8 bases; bases outside gene matches: 8. The CDR3 nucleotides are TGTGCCAGCTCACGAGGGACAGGGACGGGAGGCTACACCTTC. Translating it yields CASSRGTGTGGYTF.

This clonotype was observed a handful of times. Here the CDR3 DNA reads TGCAGTGCTAGAGATAGTAATCCTTTTAGCAGGTTATCCTTCTACAATGAGCAGTTCTTC. This codes for CSARDSNPFSRLSFYNEQFF. V and J are TRBV20-1 and TRBJ2-1, with D unresolved. Germline CDR1 reads DFQATT; CDR2 reads SNEGSKA (reference sequence). The CDR3 contains 20 residues. The V end was cut by 0 bases, the J end by 3 bases, with 27 bases between.

With respect to this clonotype: A single base separates this from a much larger clone, so it may be a read error. The rearrangement uses TRBV7-2 and TRBJ2-5; 8 bases line up with TRBD2. CDR1 and CDR2 from the germline V gene are SGHTA and FQGNSA. This CDR3 has 17 residues. The CDR3 protein is CASSPLRAGGSRETKYF. The CDR3 nucleotides read TGTGCCAGCAGCCCGCTAAGGGCGGGGGGCTCCAGGGAGACCAAGTACTTC.

Many counts were recorded for this clonotype. This chain joins TRBV5-1 and TRBJ1-1; TRBD1 aligns across 7 bases. V shed 4 bases, J shed 2 bases, and the junction held 8 bases outside the gene matches. Germline V gene sequence: CDR1 SGHRS, CDR2 YFSETQ. This CDR3 is built from 15 residues. The CDR3 nucleotides are TGCGCCAGCAGCCCTCGCCGGGACAGAAACACTGAAGCTTTCTTT. Encoded protein: CASSPRRDRNTEAFF.

This clonotype has only a few counts. The chain employs TRBV19 and TRBJ1-1; 12 bases fit TRBD1. The germline CDR1 and CDR2 sequences are LNHDA and SQIVND (reference sequence). J gave up 4 bases and V 6 bases, and 9 bases lay outside the gene matches. CDR3 size: 16 residues. CDR3 loop: CASRAGTGGRGTEAFF. The CDR3 DNA follows: TGTGCCAGTAGGGCCGGGACAGGGGGCCGGGGCACTGAAGCTTTCTTT.

The chain employs TRBV10-3 and TRBJ2-5; D is perhaps TRBD1 (6 bases). Trimming cost V 4 bases and J 2 bases, with 11 bases left between them. Germline CDR1 and CDR2: ENHRY and SYGVKD. The CDR3 runs to 14 residues. In nucleotides, the CDR3 is TGTGCCATCAGTGCCTGGACAGAGCAAGAGACCCAGTACTTC. Protein product: CAISAWTEQETQYF.

This chain links TRBV10-3 with TRBJ2-7, with D perhaps TRBD2 (5 bases). The germline V gene has CDR1 ENHRY and CDR2 SYGVKD. Trimming pared 6 bases from V and 1 base from J, leaving 10 bases between. There are 13 residues in the CDR3. CDR3 residues: CAIRGRLSYEQYF. The CDR3 DNA follows: TGTGCCATCAGAGGGAGACTTTCCTACGAGCAGTACTTC.

This clonotype was found many times. The J gene is TRBJ2-7, the V gene TRBV7-8; D remains ambiguous. Trimming took off 4 bases at V and 1 base at J, with 11 bases between the two ends. The CDR3 is 14 amino acids. Germline assignment: CDR1 SGHVS and CDR2 FQNEAQ. This chain's CDR3 is CASSSSLGSYEQYF. As DNA, the CDR3 is TGTGCCAGCAGCTCTTCCCTCGGGTCCTACGAGCAGTACTTC.

This clonotype was seen repeatedly, ten times or more. The V gene is TRBV14, the J gene TRBJ2-1; 7 bases line up with TRBD1. The CDR3 loop spans 20 amino acids. Trimming at V came to 0 bases and at J to 0 bases, leaving 14 bases not matched to a gene. Looked up from germline, CDR1 is SGHDN and CDR2 is FVKESK. This CDR3 reads CASSQERRAGAGGSYNEQFF. CDR3 bases: TGTGCCAGCAGCCAAGAAAGAAGAGCAGGAGCAGGGGGCTCCTACAATGAGCAGTTCTTC.

This clonotype occurred many times. This chain links TRBV30 with TRBJ1-1; D is undetermined. This CDR3 comprises 13 residues. From germline, CDR1 is GTSNPN and CDR2 SVGIG (reference sequence). Trimming shortened V by 2 bases and J by 6 bases, and 13 bases separated the two germline ends. The CDR3 DNA reads as TGTGCCTGGAGTCGATCAGCGGGCTCTGAAGCTTTCTTT. This translates into CAWSRSAGSEAFF.

This clonotype was counted at least ten times. This chain joins TRBV7-2 and TRBJ1-2, with D unresolved. Germline V gene data show CDR1 as SGHTA and CDR2 as FQGNSA. V gave up 1 base and J gave up 4 bases, with 13 bases separating them. The CDR3 is 15 amino acids. CDR3 sequence reads: CASSLGLISSYGYTF. The CDR3 DNA follows: TGTGCCAGCAGCTTAGGGTTGATCTCCTCCTATGGCTACACCTTC.

In its sample, this clonotype was seen many times. The chain's CDR3 is CASSGEGQGGDEQYF. The CDR3 DNA reads TGTGCCAGCAGCGGAGAGGGACAGGGGGGGGACGAGCAGTACTTC. This chain connects TRBV7-2 to TRBJ2-7; TRBD1 agrees at 11 bases. Germline loops: CDR1 SGHTA, CDR2 FQGNSA. Unmatched junction bases numbered 8, after V lost 5 bases and J lost 5 bases. There are 15 residues in the CDR3.

Worth noting for this clonotype: This may be a read error: a much more frequent sequence differs by one nucleotide. The chain couples TRBV2 to TRBJ2-1, with D perhaps matching TRBD1 or TRBD2 (5 bases each). Germline CDR1 SNHLY, CDR2 FYNNEI. The CDR3 totals 14 residues. This CDR3 is CASSRRDRSNERFF. The CDR3 region has the DNA TGTGCCAGCAGCCGAAGGGACCGCTCCAATGAGCGGTTCTTC.

In this sample, this clonotype turned up many times. The rearrangement uses TRBV5-1 and TRBJ2-3, with 8 bases that match TRBD2. The CDR3 is made up of 17 amino acids. V shed 4 bases and J 0 bases; nucleotides not matched to a gene: 10. CDR1 is SGHRS and CDR2 is YFSETQ in the germline V gene. Here the CDR3 reads CASSPPNSGASTDTQYF. The DNA for the CDR3 is TGCGCCAGCAGCCCCCCGAATAGCGGGGCTAGCACAGATACGCAGTATTTT. Together with reference TRBV5-1 and TRBJ2-3, the CDR3 gives the full variable domain: KAGVTQTPRYLIKTRGQQVTLSCSPISGHRSVSWYQQTPGQGLQFLFEYFSETQRNKGNFPGRFSGRQFSNSRSEMNVSTLELGDSALYLCASSPPNSGASTDTQYFGPGTRLTVL.

This sequence joins TRBV18 and TRBJ1-4, with D perhaps matching TRBD1 (5 bases). The CDR3 has 17 residues. The V gene's germline CDR1 is KGHSH and CDR2 LQKENI. V lost 6 bases to trimming and J lost 3 bases, with 20 bases between them. CDR3 in amino acids: CASSRGTHGGANEKLFF. CDR3 in DNA: TGTGCCAGCTCTCGCGGGACCCATGGAGGTGCTAATGAAAAACTGTTTTTT.

Points on this clonotype: It may be a read error: a sequence one base away is much more abundant. The V and J genes are TRBV20-1 and TRBJ1-5, with D unclear. There are 15 residues in the CDR3. Germline CDR1 is DFQATT and CDR2 is SNEGSKA (reference sequence). The CDR3 bases are TGCAGTGCTAGTATTCCGGGAGGAGGCAATCAGTCCCAGCATTTT. Protein product: CSASIPGGGNQSQHF.

Ten or more counts support this clonotype. This CDR3 reads CAWSVFRINYGYTF. The CDR3 region has the DNA TGTGCCTGGAGTGTTTTCCGAATTAACTATGGCTACACCTTC. The chain is built from TRBV30 and TRBJ1-2; D unclear. The CDR3 extends over 14 amino acids. Per the germline V gene, CDR1 is GTSNPN and CDR2 is SVGIG (reference sequence). The V and J ends lost 0 bases and 1 base respectively, with 9 bases between them.

The V gene is TRBV6-5, the J gene TRBJ1-2, with no clear D. The CDR3 contains 14 residues. Germline V gene lookup returns CDR1 MNHEY and CDR2 SVGAGI. Trimming pared 0 bases from V and 0 bases from J, leaving 5 bases between. The CDR3 reads CASSYSLANYGYTF. CDR3 coding DNA: TGTGCCAGCAGTTACTCGCTCGCTAACTATGGCTACACCTTC.